This T cell receptor (beta chain) stems from a study of monozygotic twins with inflammatory bowel disease. Every donor provided one blood sample measuring approximately 2.7 ml. Germline V gives CDR1 DFQATT, CDR2 SNEGSKA (reference sequence). This CDR3 comprises 13 residues. TCRdb reprocessed the 5' RACE reads, with one entry per CDR3 protein and no DNA. The sample table sets out about 160,000 distinct CDR3 sequences. The TCR was taken from a human donor with ulcerative colitis or Crohn's disease, or a healthy co-twin of an affected twin (not recorded which). The chain is built from TRBV20-1 and TRBJ2-7; TCRdb indicates TRBD2, and absent DNA this call remains unverified. Sequences were obtained from blood. The CDR3 protein is CSARDQISPEQYF.